These T cell receptor beta chains were read from a single sample in a study of vaccination and CD4 T cells after COVID-19. TCRdb ran MiXCR on the PCR reads and lists one entry per CDR3 protein. The data contain some 10,000 distinct CDR3 sequences, more than 35% of them seen just once; the ten biggest clones take up 13% to 15%. For these TCRs, the target antigens are not known. Sequenced input: CD4+ T cells from blood, cultured in vitro. The receptors derive from a human donor in good health. The CDR3 runs from the conserved cysteine through the conserved F or W. Each record gives: D gene, J gene, clone size, V gene, CDR3 DNA, CDR3 protein. A D gene is named only where the DNA matches it firmly. The size of a clone is reported for some rows only, either as once, few or many, or as a class for expanded clones.

- TRBJ2-7 - TRBV30 TGTGCCTGCCTAATATCGGACGAGCAGTACTTC CACLISDEQYF
TRBD1 TRBJ1-5 - TRBV20-1 TGCAGTGCTGCCCGGGACAGGGGGTTTAGCAGGAGCAATCAGCCCCAGCATTTT CSAARDRGFSRSNQPQHF
- TRBJ2-3 - TRBV12-3/TRBV12-4 TGTGCCAGCAGTTCCTGGGGGTCCACCAGCGCAGATACGCAGTATTTT CASSSWGSTSADTQYF
- TRBJ2-1 few TRBV7-2 TGTGCCAGCAGCTTAAGGGACACCGGGGAGCCCTACAATGAGCAGTTCTTC CASSLRDTGEPYNEQFF
- TRBJ2-7 - TRBV12-3/TRBV12-4 TGTGCCAGCAGCTCACAGGGCCGAGGATCTTACGAGCAGTACTTC CASSSQGRGSYEQYF
TRBD1 TRBJ1-2 few TRBV2 TGTGCCAGCAGGGCGACAGGGGAAGGCTATGGCTACACCTTC CASRATGEGYGYTF
TRBD2 TRBJ2-3 few TRBV20-1 TGCAGTGCTAGATTTACTAGCGGCACAGATACGCAGTATTTT CSARFTSGTDTQYF
TRBD1 TRBJ1-2 - TRBV5-4 TGTGCCAGCAGCGTTGACAGGGGTAACTATGGCTACACCTTC CASSVDRGNYGYTF
- TRBJ1-1 - TRBV7-9 TGTGCCAGCAGCTACCCGTCGTCGATGAACACTGAAGCTTTCTTT CASSYPSSMNTEAFF
- TRBJ1-5 - TRBV6-1 TGTGCCAGCAGCCCCCTATACCTATCTAGCAATCAGCCCCAGCATTTT CASSPLYLSSNQPQHF
- TRBJ1-1 - TRBV6-2/TRBV6-3 TGTGCCAGCAGTTCGACAGGCCCGAACACTGAAGCTTTCTTT CASSSTGPNTEAFF
- TRBJ2-2 - TRBV7-6 TGTGCCAGCAGCTATAGGGACAACGCGAACACCGGGGAGCTGTTTTTT CASSYRDNANTGELFF
TRBD1 TRBJ1-1 few TRBV19 TGTGCCAGTAGTGGGGACAGAAGGAACACTGAAGCTTTCTTT CASSGDRRNTEAFF
TRBD1 TRBJ2-6 once TRBV29-1 TGCAGCGCGACTACCGGACAGGAATACTCTGGGGCCAACGTCCTGACTTTC CSATTGQEYSGANVLTF
- TRBJ1-5 - TRBV28 TGTGCCAGCAAGACTTGGGGGAATCAGCCCCAGCATTTT CASKTWGNQPQHF
TRBD2 TRBJ2-5 - TRBV11-3 TGTGCCAGCAGCTTAGGATTCCTAGCGGGAGAAGAGACCCAGTACTTC CASSLGFLAGEETQYF
- TRBJ2-7 few TRBV7-2 TGTGCCAGCAGCGACCGGTACGAGCAGTACTTC CASSDRYEQYF
- TRBJ1-3 few TRBV7-9 TGTGCCAGCAGCTTACCGCCCGGAAACACCATATATTTT CASSLPPGNTIYF
- TRBJ1-5 - TRBV4-3 TGCGCCAGCAGCCAAGATTCGGGTAATCAGCCCCAGCATTTT CASSQDSGNQPQHF
TRBD1 TRBJ2-7 - TRBV19 TGTGCCAGTAGTATACAACGGACAGGGATCTACGAGCAGTACTTC CASSIQRTGIYEQYF
- TRBJ1-2 medium-sized TRBV20-1 TGCAGTGCTAGAGTTAGGTCTAACTATGGCTACACCTTC CSARVRSNYGYTF
TRBD2 TRBJ2-3 - TRBV27 TGTGCCAGCAGTACTGGACTAGCGGGAGGGGACACAGATACGCAGTATTTT CASSTGLAGGDTDTQYF
TRBD2 TRBJ2-1 - TRBV4-2 TGTGCCAGCAGCCCCGGACTAGCGGGGTCATACAATGAGCAGTTCTTC CASSPGLAGSYNEQFF
TRBD2 TRBJ2-7 - TRBV20-1 TGCAGTGCCAGTAGCGGGAGCCGATACGAGCAGTACTTC CSASSGSRYEQYF
- TRBJ2-7 - TRBV5-1 TGCGCCAGCAGCTCCGGGAGCCCCCCCTTTCTAGCCTACGAGCAGTACTTC CASSSGSPPFLAYEQYF
- TRBJ2-2 few TRBV20-1 TGCAGTGCTGGTAGCCCCGGGGAGCTGTTTTTT CSAGSPGELFF
TRBD1 TRBJ2-1 once TRBV20-1 TGCAGTGCTATGGGTGGACAGGGGGCTGCGAATGAGCAGTTCTTC CSAMGGQGAANEQFF
TRBD2 TRBJ2-1 - TRBV6-5 TGTGCCAGCAGTTACGCCGGGACTAGCCACAATGAGCAGTTCTTC CASSYAGTSHNEQFF
TRBD2 TRBJ2-7 few TRBV6-2/TRBV6-3 TGTGCCAGCAGCCCATCCCGTACTAGCGGACCACCCTACGAGCAGTACTTC CASSPSRTSGPPYEQYF
- TRBJ1-5 once TRBV2 TGTGCCAGCTCCGGGAACCACGGGTCTCAGCCCCAGCATTTT CASSGNHGSQPQHF